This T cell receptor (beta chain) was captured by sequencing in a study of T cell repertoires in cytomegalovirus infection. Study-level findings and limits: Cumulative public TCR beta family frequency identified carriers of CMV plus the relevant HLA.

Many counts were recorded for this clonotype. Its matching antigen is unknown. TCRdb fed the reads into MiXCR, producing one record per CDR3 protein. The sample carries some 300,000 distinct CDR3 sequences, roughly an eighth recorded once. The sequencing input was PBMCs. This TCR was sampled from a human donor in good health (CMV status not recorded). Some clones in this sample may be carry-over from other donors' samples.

CDR3 in DNA: TGCAGTGCCCCAACTCCGGGACAGCAATCCTACGAGCAGTACTTC. It yields the protein CSAPTPGQQSYEQYF. The chain joins TRBV20-1 to TRBJ2-7; 7 bases agree with TRBD1. Looked up from germline, CDR1 is DFQATT and CDR2 is SNEGSKA (reference sequence). V lost 6 bases to trimming and J lost 1 base; unmatched junction nucleotides: 12. The CDR3 spans 15 residues.